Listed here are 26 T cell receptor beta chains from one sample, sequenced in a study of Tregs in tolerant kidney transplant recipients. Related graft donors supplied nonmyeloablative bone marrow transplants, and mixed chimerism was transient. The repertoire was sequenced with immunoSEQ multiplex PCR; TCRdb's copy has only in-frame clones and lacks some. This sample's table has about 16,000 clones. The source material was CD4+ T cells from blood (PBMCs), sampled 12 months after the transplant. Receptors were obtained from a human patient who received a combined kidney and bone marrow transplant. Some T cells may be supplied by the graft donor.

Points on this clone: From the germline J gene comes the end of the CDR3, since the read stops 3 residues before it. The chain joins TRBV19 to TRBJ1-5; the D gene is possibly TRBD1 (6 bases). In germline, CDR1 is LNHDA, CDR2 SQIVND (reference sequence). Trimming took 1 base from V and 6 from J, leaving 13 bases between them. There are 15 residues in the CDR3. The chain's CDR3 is CASSIGAGVSQPQHF. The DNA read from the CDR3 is TGTGCCAGTAGTATAGGGGCAGGGGTGAGTCAGCCC.

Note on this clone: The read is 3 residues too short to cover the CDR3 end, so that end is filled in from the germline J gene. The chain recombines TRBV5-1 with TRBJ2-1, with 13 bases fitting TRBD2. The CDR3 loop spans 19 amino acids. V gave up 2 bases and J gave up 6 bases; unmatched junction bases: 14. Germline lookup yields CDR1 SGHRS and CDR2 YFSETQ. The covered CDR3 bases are TGCGCCAGCAGCTTTTTTGGACTAGCGGGAGAATTTGGAGGCAATGAG. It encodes CASSFFGLAGEFGGNE. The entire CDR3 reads CASSFFGLAGEFGGNEQFF.

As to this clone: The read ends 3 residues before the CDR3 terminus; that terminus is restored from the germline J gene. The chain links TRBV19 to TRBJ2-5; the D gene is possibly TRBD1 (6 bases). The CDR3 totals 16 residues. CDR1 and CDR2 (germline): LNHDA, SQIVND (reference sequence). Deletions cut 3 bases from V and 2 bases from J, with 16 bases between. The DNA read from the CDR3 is TGTGCCAGTAGTATTGGAGGCAGGGGACGTCAAGAGACC. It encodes CASSIGGRGRQET. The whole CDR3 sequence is CASSIGGRGRQETQYF.

Incomplete CDR3 DNA: TGTGCCAGCATCCCGGGACAGGAAGAGACC. Protein sequence: CASIPGQEET. The full CDR3 protein reads CASIPGQEETQYF. The chain combines TRBV6-4 with TRBJ2-5; TRBD1 matches 8 bases. The sequenced fragment ends 3 residues before the CDR3 boundary, so the rest is inferred from the germline J gene. CDR3 length: 13 residues. Per the germline V gene, CDR1 is MRHNA and CDR2 is SNTAGT. Losses at the gene ends were 7 bases for V and 3 bases for J; bases not matched to a gene: 4.

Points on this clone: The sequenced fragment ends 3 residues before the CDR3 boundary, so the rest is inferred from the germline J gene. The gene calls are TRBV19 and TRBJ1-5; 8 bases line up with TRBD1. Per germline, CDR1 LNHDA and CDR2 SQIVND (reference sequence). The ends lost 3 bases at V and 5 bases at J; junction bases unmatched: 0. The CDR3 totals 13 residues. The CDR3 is CASSMDRDQPQHF. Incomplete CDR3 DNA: TGTGCCAGTAGTATGGACAGGGATCAGCCC.

The CDR3: CASSLFTSGSYEQYF. The part of the CDR3 DNA that was read is TGCGCCAGCAGCTTGTTTACTAGCGGGAGCTACGAG. The V and J genes are TRBV5-1 and TRBJ2-7, with 11 positions matching TRBD2. Coverage ceases 3 residues before the CDR3 finishes, and the germline J gene fills in the end. CDR1 and CDR2 (germline): SGHRS, YFSETQ. The CDR3 contains 15 residues. V shed 1 base, J shed 3 bases, and the junction held 3 bases outside the gene matches.

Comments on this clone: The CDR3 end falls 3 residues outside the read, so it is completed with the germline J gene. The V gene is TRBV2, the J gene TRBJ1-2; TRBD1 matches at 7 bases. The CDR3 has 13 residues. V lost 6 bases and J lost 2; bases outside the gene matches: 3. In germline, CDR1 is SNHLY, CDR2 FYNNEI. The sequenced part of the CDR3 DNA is TGTGCCAGCAGATTGGGACAGAACTATGGC. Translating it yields CASRLGQNYG. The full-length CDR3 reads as CASRLGQNYGYTF.

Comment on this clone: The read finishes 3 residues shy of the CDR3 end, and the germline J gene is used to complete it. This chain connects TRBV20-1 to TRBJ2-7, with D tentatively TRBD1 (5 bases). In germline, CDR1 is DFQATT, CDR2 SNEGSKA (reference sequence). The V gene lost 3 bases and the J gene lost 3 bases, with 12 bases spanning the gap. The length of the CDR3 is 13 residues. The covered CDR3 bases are TGCAGTGCTAGTGGGGCTAGAAGCTACGAG. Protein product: CSASGARSYE. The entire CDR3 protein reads CSASGARSYEQYF.

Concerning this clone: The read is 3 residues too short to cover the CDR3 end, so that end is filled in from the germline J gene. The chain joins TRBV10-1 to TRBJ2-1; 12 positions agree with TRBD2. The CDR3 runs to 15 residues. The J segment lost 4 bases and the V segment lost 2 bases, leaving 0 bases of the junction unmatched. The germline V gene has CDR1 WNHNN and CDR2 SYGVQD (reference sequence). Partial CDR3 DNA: TGCGCCAGCAGTGAGGGACTAGCGGGGTACAATGAG. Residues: CASSEGLAGYNE. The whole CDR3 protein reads CASSEGLAGYNEQFF.

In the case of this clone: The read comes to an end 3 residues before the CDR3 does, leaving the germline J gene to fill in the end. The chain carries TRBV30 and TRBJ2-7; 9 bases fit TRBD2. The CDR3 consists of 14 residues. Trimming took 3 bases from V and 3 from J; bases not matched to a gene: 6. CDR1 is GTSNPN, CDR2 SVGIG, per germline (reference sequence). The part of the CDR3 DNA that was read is TGTGCCTGGAGCTGGGGCGGGGGGGGCTACGAG. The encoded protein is CAWSWGGGGYE. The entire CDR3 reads CAWSWGGGGYEQYF.

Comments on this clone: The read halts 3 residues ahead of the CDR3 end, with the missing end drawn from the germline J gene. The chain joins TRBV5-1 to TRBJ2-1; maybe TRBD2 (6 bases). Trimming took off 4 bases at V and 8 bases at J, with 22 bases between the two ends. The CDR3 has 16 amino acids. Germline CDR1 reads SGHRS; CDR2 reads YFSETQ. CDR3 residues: CASSNTSAGILDEQFF. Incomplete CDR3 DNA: TGCGCCAGCAGCAACACAAGTGCGGGAATTCTCGATGAG.

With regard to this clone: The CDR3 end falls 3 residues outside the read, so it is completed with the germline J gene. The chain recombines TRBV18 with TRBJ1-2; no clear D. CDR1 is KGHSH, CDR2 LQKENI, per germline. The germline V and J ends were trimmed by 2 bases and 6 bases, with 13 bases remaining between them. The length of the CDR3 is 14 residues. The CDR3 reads CASSPLGFEDGYTF. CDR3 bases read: TGTGCCAGCTCACCATTGGGCTTCGAGGATGGC.

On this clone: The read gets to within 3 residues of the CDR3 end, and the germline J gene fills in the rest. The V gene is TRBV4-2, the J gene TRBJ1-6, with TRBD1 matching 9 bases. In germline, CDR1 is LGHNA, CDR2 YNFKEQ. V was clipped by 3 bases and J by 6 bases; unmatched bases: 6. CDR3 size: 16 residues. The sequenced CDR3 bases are TGTGCCAGCAGCCACCAAAACAGGGGGCCTAATTCACCC. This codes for CASSHQNRGPNSP. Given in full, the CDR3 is CASSHQNRGPNSPLHF.

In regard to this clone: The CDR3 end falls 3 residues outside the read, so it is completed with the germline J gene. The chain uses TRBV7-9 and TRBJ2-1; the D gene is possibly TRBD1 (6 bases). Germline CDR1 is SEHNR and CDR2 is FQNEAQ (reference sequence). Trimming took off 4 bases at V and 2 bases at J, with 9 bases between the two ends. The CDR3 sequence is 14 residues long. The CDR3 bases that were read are TGTGCCAGCAGCTACAGGGTGCCCTACAATGAG. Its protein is CASSYRVPYNE. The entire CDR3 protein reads CASSYRVPYNEQFF.

CDR3 in amino acids: CAISGRTEDTEAFF. CDR3 DNA, as far as it was read: TGTGCCATCAGTGGTAGGACAGAGGATACTGAA. V and J are TRBV10-3 and TRBJ1-1, with a tentative D call TRBD1 (6 bases). The read halts 3 residues ahead of the CDR3 end, with the missing end drawn from the germline J gene. The V end was cut by 4 bases, the J end by 5 bases, with 14 bases between. This CDR3 region has 14 residues. Germline assignment: CDR1 ENHRY and CDR2 SYGVKD.

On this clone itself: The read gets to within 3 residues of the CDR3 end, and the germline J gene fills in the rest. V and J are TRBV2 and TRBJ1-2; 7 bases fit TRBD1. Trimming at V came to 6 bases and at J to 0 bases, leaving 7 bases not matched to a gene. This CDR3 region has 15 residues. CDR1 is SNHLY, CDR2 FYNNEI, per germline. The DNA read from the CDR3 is TGTGCCAGCAGGGGCAGGGGGAATGCTAACTATGGC. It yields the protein CASRGRGNANYG. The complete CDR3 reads CASRGRGNANYGYTF.

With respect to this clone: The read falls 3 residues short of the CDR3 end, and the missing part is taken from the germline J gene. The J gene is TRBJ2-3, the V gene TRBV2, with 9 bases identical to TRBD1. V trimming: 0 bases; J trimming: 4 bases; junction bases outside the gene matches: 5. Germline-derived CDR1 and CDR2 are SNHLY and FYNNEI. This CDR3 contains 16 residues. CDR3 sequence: CASSEAGRQGADTQYF. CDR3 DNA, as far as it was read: TGTGCCAGCAGTGAAGCGGGGCGACAGGGGGCAGATACG.

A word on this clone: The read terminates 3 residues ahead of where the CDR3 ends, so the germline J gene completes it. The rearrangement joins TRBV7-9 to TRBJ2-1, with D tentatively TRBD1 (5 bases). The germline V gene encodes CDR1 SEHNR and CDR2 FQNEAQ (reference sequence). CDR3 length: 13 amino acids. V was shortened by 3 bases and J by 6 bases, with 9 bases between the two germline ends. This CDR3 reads CASSFTGFNEQFF. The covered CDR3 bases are TGTGCCAGCAGCTTTACAGGCTTCAATGAG.

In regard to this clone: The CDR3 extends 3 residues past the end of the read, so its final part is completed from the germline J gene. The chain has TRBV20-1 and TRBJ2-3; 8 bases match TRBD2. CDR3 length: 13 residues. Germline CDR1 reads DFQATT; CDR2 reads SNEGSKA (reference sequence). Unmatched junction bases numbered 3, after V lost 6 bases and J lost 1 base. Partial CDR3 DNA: TGCAGTGCCCTCGGGGGGGGCACAGATACG. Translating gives CSALGGGTDT. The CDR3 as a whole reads CSALGGGTDTQYF.

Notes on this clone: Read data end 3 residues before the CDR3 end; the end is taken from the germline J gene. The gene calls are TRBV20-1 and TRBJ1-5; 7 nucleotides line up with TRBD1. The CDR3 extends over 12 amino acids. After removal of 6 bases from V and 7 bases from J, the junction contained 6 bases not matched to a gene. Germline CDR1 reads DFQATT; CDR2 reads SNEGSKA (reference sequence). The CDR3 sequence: CSATTGEQPQHF. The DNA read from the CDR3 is TGCAGTGCGACCACAGGGGAGCAGCCC.

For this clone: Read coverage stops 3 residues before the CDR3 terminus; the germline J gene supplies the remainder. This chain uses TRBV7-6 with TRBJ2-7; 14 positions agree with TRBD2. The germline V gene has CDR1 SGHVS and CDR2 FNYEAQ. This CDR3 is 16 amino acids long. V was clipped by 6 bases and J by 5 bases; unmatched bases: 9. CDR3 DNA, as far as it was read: TGTGCCAGCAGAGCCGGGACTAGCGGGAGTATGCACGAG. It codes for CASRAGTSGSMHE. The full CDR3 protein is CASRAGTSGSMHEQYF.

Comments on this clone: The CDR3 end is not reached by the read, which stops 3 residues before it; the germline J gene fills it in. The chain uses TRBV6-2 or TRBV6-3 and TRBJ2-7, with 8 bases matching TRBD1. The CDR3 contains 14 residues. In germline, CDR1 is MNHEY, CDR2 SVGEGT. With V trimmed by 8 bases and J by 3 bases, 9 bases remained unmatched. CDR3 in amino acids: CASGQGQGFYEQYF. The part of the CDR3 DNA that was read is TGTGCCAGCGGCCAAGGACAGGGATTCTACGAG.

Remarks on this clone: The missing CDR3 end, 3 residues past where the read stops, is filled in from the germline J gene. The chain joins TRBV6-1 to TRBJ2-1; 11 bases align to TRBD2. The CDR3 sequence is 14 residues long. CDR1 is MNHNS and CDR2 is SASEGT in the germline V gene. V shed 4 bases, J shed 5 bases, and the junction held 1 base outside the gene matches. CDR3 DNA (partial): TGTGCCAGCAGTGGACTAGCGGGAAACAATGAG. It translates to CASSGLAGNNE. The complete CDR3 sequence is CASSGLAGNNEQFF.

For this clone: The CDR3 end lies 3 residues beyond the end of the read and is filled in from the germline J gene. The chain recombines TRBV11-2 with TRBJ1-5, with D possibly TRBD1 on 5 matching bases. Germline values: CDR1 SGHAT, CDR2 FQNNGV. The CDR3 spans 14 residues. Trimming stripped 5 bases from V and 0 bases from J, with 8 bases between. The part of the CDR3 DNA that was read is TGTGCCAGCAGCCGAGACAGTAGCAATCAGCCC. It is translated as CASSRDSSNQP. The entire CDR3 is CASSRDSSNQPQHF.

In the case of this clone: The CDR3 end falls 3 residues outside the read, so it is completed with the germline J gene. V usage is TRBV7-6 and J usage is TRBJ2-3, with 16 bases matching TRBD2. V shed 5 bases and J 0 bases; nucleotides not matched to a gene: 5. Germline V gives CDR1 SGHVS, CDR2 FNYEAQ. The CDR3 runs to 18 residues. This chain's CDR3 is CASSQGLAGGGSTDTQYF. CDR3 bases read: TGTGCCAGCAGCCAGGGACTAGCGGGAGGGGGGAGCACAGATACG.

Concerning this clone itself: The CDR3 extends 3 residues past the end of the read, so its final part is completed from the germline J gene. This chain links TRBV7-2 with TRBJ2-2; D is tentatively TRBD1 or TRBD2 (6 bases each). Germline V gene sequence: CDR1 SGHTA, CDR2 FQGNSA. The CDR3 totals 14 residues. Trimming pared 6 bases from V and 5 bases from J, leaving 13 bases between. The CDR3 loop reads CASSPRGRTGELFF. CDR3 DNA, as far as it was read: TGTGCCAGCAGTCCTAGGGGGAGGACCGGGGAG.